The T cell receptor beta chain described here comes from a study of tumor-infiltrating lymphocytes in oesophageal squamous cell carcinoma (dated by TCRdb to the mid-2010s). The receptor library was made with PCR. Sequencing took place on an Illumina HiSeq 2000. In TCRdb, the public reads were trimmed at Q25 with fastp and aligned with MiXCR, with productive beta chains retained. Records with the same CDR3 protein are collapsed into one entry carrying the most frequent genes and DNA. The sample table records about 25,000 distinct CDR3 sequences; around 40% of these occur just once. The ten largest account for around a quarter of the sample. There are 17 amino acids in the CDR3, from cysteine to phenylalanine inclusive. Only the CDR3 part of the read is kept: 51 bases, read in frame from the first base. Looking up the germline V gene (reference sequence) yields CDR1 MNHEY and CDR2 SMNVEV. About this clonotype itself: Its cognate antigen has yet to be identified. Base qualities are not recorded, but no much larger clone differs from it by a single base.

The chain links TRBV27 with TRBJ2-1, with the D call perhaps TRBD1 or TRBD2, each one matching 6 bases. The last part of the DNA fits TRBJ2-7 better; the J call may be wrong. The sample taken for sequencing was esophageal tumor tissue. The receptor comes from a male donor with esophageal squamous cell carcinoma. In nucleotides, the sequence is TGTGCCAGCAGCCCCCGGGGGCGCGGGCCCCCTCCCAATGAGCAGTACTTC. Translated, it gives CASSPRGRGPPPNEQYF.